Shown below are 31 T cell receptor beta chains from a single sample sequenced in a study of blood T cell repertoires in COVID-19. Clones were read by immunoSEQ multiplex PCR, and TCRdb kept only the in-frame ones, dropping some. The sample contains some 500,000 clones, roughly 89% of which appear only once. Sample: peripheral blood. The receptors stem from a woman between 50 and 59 years old with COVID-19, enrolled during active disease.

V gene TRBV5-1 combines with J gene TRBJ2-7, with 14 positions matching TRBD2. Germline trimming cut 3 bases from V and 7 bases from J; bases unmatched to any gene: 9. CDR1 and CDR2 from the germline V gene are SGHRS and YFSETQ. This CDR3 has 16 amino acids. The CDR3 is CASSSLTSGGAKEQYF. CDR3 sequence (DNA): TGCGCCAGCAGCTCGCTGACTAGCGGGGGGGCCAAGGAGCAGTACTTC.

The chain couples TRBV24-1 to TRBJ2-5, with D possibly TRBD2 on 6 matching bases. CDR3 length: 12 residues. Trimming left V 7 bases short and J 7 bases short, with 12 bases between. The germline V gene has CDR1 KGHDR and CDR2 SFDVKD. The CDR3: CATSGGGGTQYF. The DNA for the CDR3 is TGTGCCACCAGCGGTGGGGGAGGGACCCAGTACTTC.

This clone came up a few times. Other nucleotide sequences in the sample specify the same CDR3. This chain uses TRBV5-6 with TRBJ1-5; D call uncertain. Germline V lookup: CDR1 SGHDT, CDR2 YYEEEE. V shed 4 bases and J shed 0 bases, with 5 bases lying between them. CDR3 size: 13 residues. The CDR3 DNA reads TGTGCCAGCAGCCTTTATAGCAATCAGCCCCAGCATTTT. It encodes CASSLYSNQPQHF.

This chain uses TRBV27 with TRBJ2-1; D possibly corresponds to TRBD2 (7 bases). CDR1 and CDR2 (germline): MNHEY, SMNVEV (reference sequence). This CDR3 is 15 amino acids long. V lost 1 base and J lost 4, with 11 bases in between. CDR3 residues: CASSLLGGQYNEQFF. CDR3 DNA sequence: TGTGCCAGCAGTTTATTGGGGGGGCAATACAATGAGCAGTTCTTC.

This rearrangement joins TRBV18 to TRBJ1-2; a weak D match, TRBD1 (6 bases). CDR1 and CDR2 (germline): KGHSH, LQKENI. Trimming removed 0 bases at V and 3 bases at J, with 8 bases between. This CDR3 is 14 amino acids long. The CDR3 DNA reads as TGTGCCAGCTCACCACCGAACAGGGACTATGGCTACACCTTC. This encodes CASSPPNRDYGYTF.

The chain uses TRBV24-1 and TRBJ2-1, with TRBD2 identical over 8 bases. The CDR3 is 15 residues long. J was trimmed by 8 bases and V by 0 bases; bases with no gene match: 5. The germline gives CDR1 KGHDR, CDR2 SFDVKD. The CDR3 spells CATSDLVAGRDEQFF. The CDR3 region has the DNA TGTGCCACCAGTGATTTGGTAGCGGGGAGGGATGAGCAGTTCTTC.

The CDR3, as DNA: TGTGCCAGCACCAGGCTTGGGCTCGATCAGTACTTC. The encoded protein is CASTRLGLDQYF. The chain recombines TRBV12-3 or TRBV12-4 with TRBJ2-4; D is unresolved. V was cut by 7 bases and J by 12 bases, with 16 bases left in between. The CDR3 is 12 residues long.

The chain joins TRBV19 to TRBJ2-2, with TRBD1 matching over 9 bases. The CDR3 totals 15 residues. Trimming removed 4 bases from V and 7 bases from J; junction bases left unmatched: 7. The germline gives CDR1 LNHDA, CDR2 SQIVND (reference sequence). Here the CDR3 reads CASSKGQGRSGELFF. The CDR3 DNA sequence: TGTGCCAGTAGTAAAGGACAGGGGAGGAGCGGGGAGCTGTTTTTT.

The chain joins TRBV29-1 to TRBJ1-2; 7 nucleotides agree with TRBD1. The CDR3 runs to 12 residues. Trimming at V came to 6 bases and at J to 4 bases, leaving 5 bases not matched to a gene. Germline CDR1 SQVTM, CDR2 ANQGSEA. The CDR3 DNA is TGCAGCGTCGCAGGGGGGAGCTATGGCTACACCTTC. Encoded protein: CSVAGGSYGYTF.

This clone is a singleton in its sample. The rearrangement joins TRBV6-5 to TRBJ1-2; weak D call: TRBD1 (5 bases). Germline V lookup: CDR1 MNHEY, CDR2 SVGAGI. The CDR3 is 14 amino acids. Trimming stripped 0 bases from V and 5 bases from J, with 10 bases between. The CDR3 nucleotides read TGTGCCAGCAGTTACTCGACAGAAAATTATGGCTACACCTTC. It translates to CASSYSTENYGYTF.

The V gene is TRBV29-1, the J gene TRBJ1-2; TRBD1 matches 10 bases. V gave up 6 bases and J gave up 8 bases; unmatched junction bases: 3. The CDR3 covers 11 residues. Germline CDR1 and CDR2: SQVTM and ANQGSEA. In nucleotides, the CDR3 is TGCAGCGTAGGGACAGGGGAAGGCTACACCTTC. This gives the protein CSVGTGEGYTF.

The rearrangement links TRBV6-5 to TRBJ1-2; 7 bases map to TRBD1. V trimming: 8 bases; J trimming: 5 bases; junction bases outside the gene matches: 11. The germline V gene encodes CDR1 MNHEY and CDR2 SVGAGI. The CDR3 contains 14 residues. The CDR3 loop is CASRAGTAIYGYTF. CDR3 bases: TGTGCCAGCCGGGCGGGGACAGCTATATATGGCTACACCTTC.

The V gene is TRBV27, the J gene TRBJ2-7; 12 bases line up with TRBD1. CDR1 is MNHEY and CDR2 is SMNVEV in the germline V gene (reference sequence). The V gene end was trimmed by 9 bases and the J gene end by 6 bases; junction bases not matched to a gene: 9. The CDR3 is made up of 14 amino acids. CDR3 nucleotides: TGTGCCAGTTCCCCAGGGACAGGGGGCTTCGAGCAGTACTTC. This sequence encodes CASSPGTGGFEQYF.

This clone was observed a handful of times. The chain carries TRBV6-5 and TRBJ1-5; weak D call: TRBD1 (5 bases). Trimming cost V 7 bases and J 9 bases, with 22 bases left between them. Germline CDR1 is MNHEY and CDR2 is SVGAGI. The CDR3 length is 15 residues. CDR3 sequence reads: CASTLVQTSGGPQHF. Written as DNA, the CDR3 is TGTGCCAGCACCTTAGTCCAGACATCGGGGGGGCCCCAGCATTTT.

This chain joins TRBV23-1 and TRBJ2-2, with 9 bases matching TRBD2. TRBV23-1 is noted as an ORF with a role that remains uncertain. The CDR3 sequence is 20 residues long. Unmatched junction bases numbered 15, after V lost 2 bases and J lost 2 bases. DNA for the CDR3: TGCGCCAGCAGTCAAACGTCGGCTAGCGGGGTCCCGGTAAACACCGGGGAGCTGTTTTTT. Translating it yields CASSQTSASGVPVNTGELFF.

This clone was found once. The V call is TRBV9, the J call TRBJ2-3; D is unclear. Trimming removed 3 bases from V and 0 bases from J, with 8 bases in between. CDR3 length: 14 residues. From germline, CDR1 is SGDLS and CDR2 YYNGEE. The CDR3, as DNA: TGTGCCAGCAGCGCCCAAACTAGCACAGATACGCAGTATTTT. It yields the protein CASSAQTSTDTQYF.

The chain has TRBV5-5 and TRBJ1-5; 7 bases are a match to TRBD1. The CDR3 is made up of 15 amino acids. CDR1 SGHKS and CDR2 YYEKEE come from the germline V gene (reference sequence). V dropped 5 bases and J dropped 7; count of bases not matched to a gene: 12. This CDR3 reads CASSPWTGDQQPQHF. The CDR3 region has the DNA TGTGCCAGCAGTCCTTGGACAGGCGACCAGCAGCCCCAGCATTTT.

V usage is TRBV6-1 and J usage is TRBJ2-7, with D possibly matching TRBD2 (6 bases). This CDR3 spans 17 amino acids. Germline lookup yields CDR1 MNHNS and CDR2 SASEGT. Deletions cut 3 bases from V and 1 base from J, with 19 bases between. The CDR3 loop reads CASSEDPGLISSYEQYF. As DNA, the CDR3 is TGTGCCAGCAGTGAGGACCCGGGACTGATCTCATCCTACGAGCAGTACTTC.

This sequence joins TRBV3-1 (or the pseudogene TRBV3-2) and TRBJ2-5, with TRBD1 identical over 8 bases. J was trimmed by 5 bases and V by 4 bases; bases with no gene match: 6. Germline V gene sequence: CDR1 LGHDT, CDR2 YNNKEL (reference sequence). CDR3 size: 14 residues. This CDR3 is CASSPTGEMETQYF. The CDR3 DNA sequence: TGTGCCAGCAGCCCGACAGGGGAGATGGAGACCCAGTACTTC.

The chain is built from TRBV18 and TRBJ2-1; tentatively, D is TRBD2 (5 bases). V gave up 0 bases and J gave up 10 bases, with 10 bases separating them. This CDR3 contains 13 residues. Germline loops: CDR1 KGHSH, CDR2 LQKENI. CDR3 sequence (DNA): TGTGCCAGCTCACCACCGTTGGTAGCGGAGCAGTTCTTC. This encodes CASSPPLVAEQFF.

This chain joins TRBV7-2 and TRBJ2-1; 9 bases align to TRBD1. There are 16 residues in the CDR3. CDR1 is SGHTA and CDR2 is FQGNSA in the germline V gene. The trim removed 5 bases at V and 6 bases at J, leaving 11 bases unmatched. The CDR3 here is CASSLQVGQGRNEQFF. In DNA form, the CDR3 reads TGTGCCAGCAGCCTGCAAGTGGGACAGGGACGCAATGAGCAGTTCTTC. Full variable domain (rest looked up from reference TRBV7-2 and TRBJ2-1): GAGVSQSPSNKVTEKGKDVELRCDPISGHTALYWYRQSLGQGLEFLIYFQGNSAPDKSGLPSDRFSAERTGGSVSTLTIQRTQQEDSAVYLCASSLQVGQGRNEQFFGPGTRLTVL.

The chain links TRBV7-9 to TRBJ1-1, with D unresolved. This CDR3 is 12 amino acids long. Germline loops: CDR1 SEHNR, CDR2 FQNEAQ (reference sequence). V shed 2 bases and J shed 8 bases, with 9 bases lying between them. The CDR3 DNA sequence: TGTGCCAGCAGCTTATCTGCGCCCGAAGCTTTCTTT. Its protein is CASSLSAPEAFF.

The chain combines TRBV5-4 with TRBJ2-7; 7 bases line up with TRBD1. Germline V gene lookup returns CDR1 SGHNT and CDR2 YYREEE (reference sequence). CDR3 length: 16 amino acids. Germline trimming cut 4 bases from V and 6 bases from J; bases unmatched to any gene: 16. The CDR3 spells CASSRWGTALPGEQYF. The CDR3 DNA is TGTGCCAGCAGCCGGTGGGGGACAGCCCTCCCGGGCGAGCAGTACTTC.

As DNA, the CDR3 is TGCGCCAGCAGCTTAGGGACCCTACAGGGGGGAGCTTTCTTT. Encoded protein: CASSLGTLQGGAFF. V gene TRBV5-1 combines with J gene TRBJ1-1, with 8 nucleotides matching TRBD1. Losses at the gene ends were 2 bases for V and 10 bases for J; bases not matched to a gene: 10. This CDR3 contains 14 residues. Germline loops: CDR1 SGHRS, CDR2 YFSETQ.

DNA of the CDR3: TGCGCCAGCAGCGGGGGACAGGGGACCTACAATGAGCAGTTCTTC. As protein: CASSGGQGTYNEQFF. The chain recombines TRBV5-1 with TRBJ2-1; TRBD1 agrees at 10 bases. After removal of 4 bases from V and 2 bases from J, the junction contained 3 bases not matched to a gene. The germline CDR1 and CDR2 sequences are SGHRS and YFSETQ. The CDR3 covers 15 residues.

The rearrangement links TRBV5-1 to TRBJ1-6, with D hard to call. CDR1 is SGHRS and CDR2 is YFSETQ in the germline V gene. V lost 1 base and J 6 bases, leaving 11 bases between the germline ends. The CDR3 consists of 15 residues. The CDR3 is CASSLLVGSNSPLHF. The CDR3 region has the DNA TGCGCCAGCAGCTTGTTGGTCGGGTCTAATTCACCCCTCCACTTT.

This clone was recorded only once. The sample holds other DNA sequences that translate to the same CDR3. The chain joins TRBV19 to TRBJ1-5; D is ambiguous. The CDR3 is 15 amino acids. Trimming pared 6 bases from V and 1 base from J, leaving 13 bases between. Germline CDR1 is LNHDA and CDR2 is SQIVND (reference sequence). The CDR3 loop reads CASSLTGESNQPQHF. In DNA, the CDR3 is TGTGCCAGTAGCCTGACTGGGGAGAGCAATCAGCCCCAGCATTTT.

The chain employs TRBV19 and TRBJ2-1; 12 bases agree with TRBD2. Germline CDR1 is LNHDA and CDR2 is SQIVND (reference sequence). CDR3 size: 16 residues. With 5 bases clipped from V and 5 bases from J, the junction kept 7 bases outside the gene matches. The CDR3 spells CASSPVLAGGHNEQFF. The CDR3 DNA sequence: TGTGCCAGTAGTCCGGTCCTAGCGGGGGGGCACAATGAGCAGTTCTTC.

This clone showed up just once. The chain is built from TRBV5-1 and TRBJ1-2; the match to TRBD1 covers 9 bases. The CDR3 length is 14 residues. From germline, CDR1 is SGHRS and CDR2 YFSETQ. The V gene end was trimmed by 4 bases and the J gene end by 4 bases; junction bases not matched to a gene: 5. In DNA, the CDR3 is TGCGCCAGCAGCCCGCAACAGGGGGCCTATGGCTACACCTTC. Residues: CASSPQQGAYGYTF.

On this clone itself: The sample carries other DNA sequences with the same CDR3. The V gene is TRBV11-2, the J gene TRBJ1-5; unclear D gene. Germline V gene data show CDR1 as SGHAT and CDR2 as FQNNGV. The CDR3 spans 13 residues. V lost 2 bases and J 5 bases, leaving 7 bases between the germline ends. The CDR3 spells CASSLTEDQPQHF. In nucleotides, the CDR3 is TGTGCCAGCAGCTTAACGGAGGATCAGCCCCAGCATTTT.

Only one count was recorded for this clone. The chain carries TRBV12-3 or TRBV12-4 and TRBJ1-1, with D possibly being TRBD1 (5 bases). The CDR3 consists of 11 residues. Trimming shortened V by 5 bases and J by 8 bases, and 9 bases separated the two germline ends. CDR3 nucleotide sequence: TGTGCCAGCAGTCACGGGGGAGAAGCTTTCTTT. Protein sequence: CASSHGGEAFF.